This entry lists 28 T cell receptor beta chains sequenced from one sample in a study of blood T cell repertoires in COVID-19. Clones were read by immunoSEQ multiplex PCR, and TCRdb kept only the in-frame ones, dropping some. The profile shows under 150,000 clones, about nine tenths of them singletons. Material: peripheral blood. The receptor source for this set is a man aged 45-65 years with active COVID-19.

This sequence joins TRBV18 and TRBJ2-7; the D gene is possibly TRBD1 (5 bases). CDR1 and CDR2 from the germline V gene are KGHSH and LQKENI. The CDR3 is made up of 14 amino acids. V was shortened by 2 bases and J by 2 bases, with 10 bases between the two germline ends. CDR3 nucleotide sequence: TGTGCCAGCTCACCATTCCAGGGTGCCTACGAGCAGTACTTC. Protein product: CASSPFQGAYEQYF.

The V call is TRBV5-1, the J call TRBJ1-1, with TRBD1 matching over 8 bases. V dropped 3 bases and J dropped 8; count of bases not matched to a gene: 6. Looked up from germline, CDR1 is SGHRS and CDR2 is YFSETQ. CDR3 length equals 13 residues. Written as DNA, the CDR3 is TGCGCCAGCAGCTCCCCCAGACAGGGGGAAGCTTTCTTT. Its translation: CASSSPRQGEAFF.

This clone has more than one count but fewer than ten. V usage is TRBV10-1 and J usage is TRBJ1-6; no clear D gene. Per germline, CDR1 WNHNN and CDR2 SYGVQD (reference sequence). V was trimmed by 7 bases and J by 7 bases, leaving 11 bases between them. CDR3 length: 13 amino acids. The CDR3 DNA is TGCGCCAGCACCCGCGACTCAAATTCACCCCTCCACTTT. This sequence encodes CASTRDSNSPLHF.

The V and J genes are TRBV10-2 and TRBJ1-4, with 9 positions matching TRBD1. In germline, CDR1 is WSHSY, CDR2 SAAADI. The trim removed 4 bases at V and 7 bases at J, leaving 7 bases unmatched. The CDR3 runs 15 residues. The DNA of the CDR3 is TGCGCCAGCAGTGGCCGTGGGACAGGGCCTGAAAAACTGTTTTTT. Protein product: CASSGRGTGPEKLFF.

V usage is TRBV12-5 and J usage is TRBJ2-7; D is unclear. Germline loops: CDR1 LGHNT, CDR2 FRNRAP. The CDR3 length is 12 residues. V was shortened by 2 bases and J by 3 bases, with 5 bases between the two germline ends. The CDR3 region is CASGLLSYEQYF. In nucleotides, the CDR3 is TGTGCTAGTGGTTTGCTCAGCTACGAGCAGTACTTC.

The V gene is TRBV7-9, the J gene TRBJ2-7; tentative D call: TRBD1 (5 bases). Germline CDR1 reads SEHNR; CDR2 reads FQNEAQ (reference sequence). This CDR3 comprises 16 residues. Trimming pared 7 bases from V and 3 bases from J, leaving 22 bases between. CDR3 sequence: CASIPDRWKGVYEQYF. In DNA, the CDR3 is TGTGCCAGCATCCCCGACCGTTGGAAAGGGGTCTACGAGCAGTACTTC.

The chain carries TRBV19 and TRBJ2-1, with D tentatively TRBD2 (5 bases). The CDR3 has 16 residues. Per the germline V gene, CDR1 is LNHDA and CDR2 is SQIVND (reference sequence). Trimming stripped 6 bases from V and 0 bases from J, with 15 bases between. This CDR3 reads CASSPGPGNSYNEQFF. The CDR3 DNA follows: TGTGCCAGTAGCCCCGGTCCGGGAAACTCCTACAATGAGCAGTTCTTC.

V usage is TRBV6-6 and J usage is TRBJ2-7; maybe TRBD2 (7 bases). V shed 2 bases and J shed 2 bases, with 10 bases lying between them. The CDR3 runs to 14 residues. Germline CDR1 MNHNY, CDR2 SVGAGI (reference sequence). The CDR3 sequence is CASSYPGGPYEQYF. CDR3 DNA: TGTGCCAGCAGTTACCCGGGGGGCCCCTACGAGCAGTACTTC.

V is TRBV4-2 and J is TRBJ2-6; D is possibly TRBD2 (6 bases). V lost 0 bases, J lost 2 bases, and 11 bases lay in between. The CDR3 is made up of 17 amino acids. Looked up from germline, CDR1 is LGHNA and CDR2 is YNFKEQ. CDR3 residues: CASSQETAGTGANVLTF. The CDR3 DNA reads TGTGCCAGCAGCCAAGAAACAGCGGGCACTGGGGCCAACGTCCTGACTTTC.

This chain links TRBV7-3 with TRBJ2-2; D may be TRBD1 (6 bases). CDR1 is SGHTA, CDR2 FQGTGA, per germline. V lost 5 bases to trimming and J lost 6 bases, with 10 bases between them. This CDR3 is built from 13 residues. As DNA, the CDR3 is TGTGCCAGCAGCGCCACAGGGTCCGGGGAGCTGTTTTTT. It encodes CASSATGSGELFF. The full variable domain, in which reference TRBV7-3 and TRBJ2-2 provide the parts outside the CDR3, is GAGVSQTPSNKVTEKGKYVELRCDPISGHTALYWYRQSLGQGPEFLIYFQGTGAADDSGLPNDRFFAVRPEGSVSTLKIQRTERGDSAVYLCASSATGSGELFFGEGSRLTVL.

This chain links TRBV28 with TRBJ2-3; D not resolved. The CDR3 runs 13 residues. V was clipped by 4 bases and J by 3 bases, with 8 bases between them. CDR1 and CDR2 from the germline V gene are MDHEN and SYDVKM. The chain's CDR3 is CASSSPTTDTQYF. The CDR3 bases are TGTGCCAGCAGTTCCCCAACTACAGATACGCAGTATTTT.

This chain connects TRBV12-5 to TRBJ2-3; no clear D. V lost 5 bases, J lost 3 bases, and 3 bases lay in between. The CDR3 consists of 11 residues. Germline V gives CDR1 LGHNT, CDR2 FRNRAP. CDR3 sequence reads: CASGVTDTQYF. The CDR3 nucleotides are TGTGCTAGTGGTGTAACAGATACGCAGTATTTT.

The CDR3 reads CASSPRQVRTDTQYF. CDR3 bases: TGTGCCAGCTCACCAAGACAGGTGCGCACAGATACGCAGTATTTT. The chain couples TRBV18 to TRBJ2-3, with D maybe TRBD1 (6 bases). V was trimmed by 2 bases and J by 1 base, leaving 10 bases between them. This CDR3 comprises 15 residues. Germline V gene sequence: CDR1 KGHSH, CDR2 LQKENI. Full variable domain (outside the CDR3, taken from reference TRBV18 and TRBJ2-3): NAGVMQNPRHLVRRRGQEARLRCSPMKGHSHVYWYRQLPEEGLKFMVYLQKENIIDESGMPKERFSAEFPKEGPSILRIQQVVRGDSAAYFCASSPRQVRTDTQYFGPGTRLTVL.

This clone was seen once. CDR3 DNA: TGCAGCCCGAAACAGGGACAGGCCGATTCACCCCTCCACTTT. It translates to CSPKQGQADSPLHF. The chain joins TRBV29-1 to TRBJ1-6, with TRBD1 matching 8 bases. V was clipped by 8 bases and J by 8 bases; unmatched bases: 11. This CDR3 spans 14 amino acids. In germline, CDR1 is SQVTM, CDR2 ANQGSEA.

This sequence joins TRBV6-5 and TRBJ1-5; 8 nucleotides agree with TRBD1. Germline V lookup: CDR1 MNHEY, CDR2 SVGAGI. Trimming removed 5 bases from V and 2 bases from J; junction bases left unmatched: 2. CDR3 length: 14 amino acids. CDR3 sequence: CASSQTGGNQPQHF. The CDR3 bases are TGTGCCAGCAGTCAGACAGGGGGCAATCAGCCCCAGCATTTT.

This chain links TRBV5-4 with TRBJ1-1; TRBD1 aligns across 9 bases. Germline lookup yields CDR1 SGHNT and CDR2 YYREEE (reference sequence). The V segment lost 4 bases and the J segment 2 bases; nucleotides outside the gene matches: 3. The CDR3 runs 14 residues. CDR3 DNA sequence: TGTGCCAGCAGCACGGACAGGGGAAACACTGAAGCTTTCTTT. Protein: CASSTDRGNTEAFF.

This clone was found a few times. DNA for the CDR3: TGCGCCAGCAGCTCGGGGGGGCCCTATGGCTACACCTTC. Translating it yields CASSSGGPYGYTF. The gene calls are TRBV5-1 and TRBJ1-2; maybe TRBD1 (6 bases). Trimming stripped 3 bases from V and 4 bases from J, with 10 bases between. Germline CDR1 is SGHRS and CDR2 is YFSETQ. This CDR3 comprises 13 residues.

The chain has TRBV10-1 and TRBJ2-2; D might be TRBD2 (7 bases). V was pared by 0 bases and J by 1 base, with 9 bases between. CDR1 is WNHNN and CDR2 is SYGVQD in the germline V gene (reference sequence). This CDR3 has 16 residues. CDR3 in amino acids: CASSESRGGNTGELFF. DNA for the CDR3: TGCGCCAGCAGTGAGTCGAGGGGGGGGAACACCGGGGAGCTGTTTTTT.

The table lists this clone with a count of one. This chain connects TRBV9 to TRBJ2-1; TRBD2 agrees at 8 bases. The germline V gene has CDR1 SGDLS and CDR2 YYNGEE. Trimming took 0 bases from V and 8 from J; bases not matched to a gene: 7. There are 15 residues in the CDR3. CDR3 nucleotide sequence: TGTGCCAGCAGCGTAGAAACGGGGGGGCCACATGAGCAGTTCTTC. It is translated as CASSVETGGPHEQFF.

The CDR3 DNA is TGTGCCAGCAGTTATGGACAGCCCAACGAGCAGTACTTC. This gives the protein CASSYGQPNEQYF. The chain is built from TRBV6-5 and TRBJ2-7, with a possible D match to TRBD1 (6 bases). The CDR3 is made up of 13 amino acids. Trimming removed 3 bases at V and 5 bases at J, with 11 bases between. Germline CDR1 and CDR2: MNHEY and SVGAGI.

The J gene is TRBJ1-3, the V gene TRBV6-5, with 8 bases fitting TRBD1. Germline V gene data show CDR1 as MNHEY and CDR2 as SVGAGI. The CDR3 extends over 16 amino acids. Losses at the gene ends were 0 bases for V and 6 bases for J; bases not matched to a gene: 7. The CDR3 DNA is TGTGCCAGCAGTTACTCGATAATCAGGGGGCAAAACACCATATATTTT. Protein product: CASSYSIIRGQNTIYF.

The chain carries TRBV6-4 and TRBJ2-7; 8 bases are shared with TRBD2. The CDR3 is 14 amino acids. Trimming at V came to 6 bases and at J to 0 bases, leaving 4 bases not matched to a gene. Germline V gene lookup returns CDR1 MRHNA and CDR2 SNTAGT. CDR3 loop: CASRTSGYSYEQYV. In nucleotides, the CDR3 is TGTGCCAGCAGAACTAGCGGTTACTCCTACGAGCAGTACGTC.

The rearrangement links TRBV6-2 or TRBV6-3 to TRBJ2-7, with TRBD2 identical over 10 bases. The CDR3 sequence is 15 residues long. After removal of 0 bases from V and 5 bases from J, the junction contained 4 bases not matched to a gene. The V gene's germline CDR1 is MNHEY and CDR2 SVGEGT. CDR3 protein: CASSYSSGGRNEQYF. The DNA for the CDR3 is TGTGCCAGCAGTTACTCTAGCGGGGGGCGGAACGAGCAGTACTTC.

The chain links TRBV30 to TRBJ1-5; D may be TRBD1 (6 bases). The CDR3 has 14 residues. The germline V and J ends were trimmed by 4 bases and 1 base, with 11 bases remaining between them. Germline V gene sequence: CDR1 GTSNPN, CDR2 SVGIG (reference sequence). CDR3 sequence (DNA): TGTGCCTGGAACACTGGGACAAGCAATCAGCCCCAGCATTTT. This translates into CAWNTGTSNQPQHF.

The CDR3 sequence: CASSGGFNTGELFF. CDR3 sequence (DNA): TGTGCCAGCTCGGGGGGCTTCAACACCGGGGAGCTGTTTTTT. The chain has TRBV13 and TRBJ2-2; perhaps TRBD2 as D (7 bases). The V gene's germline CDR1 is PRHDT and CDR2 FYEKMQ (reference sequence). Trimming shortened V by 8 bases and J by 2 bases, and 12 bases separated the two germline ends. The CDR3 covers 14 residues.

CDR3: CASSLGGKNTDTQYF. The CDR3 nucleotides are TGTGCCAGCAGCCTTGGGGGGAAAAACACAGATACGCAGTATTTT. V is TRBV2 and J is TRBJ2-3; D possibly corresponds to TRBD2 (6 bases). The germline V gene encodes CDR1 SNHLY and CDR2 FYNNEI. The V and J ends lost 6 bases and 2 bases respectively, with 15 bases between them. CDR3 length: 15 residues.

This clone was recorded only once. This sample includes further DNA sequences coding for the same CDR3. The V call is TRBV4-1, the J call TRBJ2-2; 12 bases line up with TRBD2. Germline values: CDR1 MGHRA, CDR2 YSYEKL. With V trimmed by 3 bases and J by 5 bases, 1 base remained unmatched. The CDR3 totals 15 residues. The CDR3 sequence is CASSQTSGGTGELFF. CDR3 nucleotide sequence: TGCGCCAGCAGCCAGACTAGCGGGGGTACCGGGGAGCTGTTTTTT.

V and J are TRBV7-2 and TRBJ2-6; TRBD1 matches 7 bases. Germline loops: CDR1 SGHTA, CDR2 FQGNSA. Trimming removed 5 bases from V and 10 bases from J; junction bases left unmatched: 11. The CDR3 is made up of 15 amino acids. In DNA, the CDR3 is TGTGCCAGCAGCCCTCAGACCGGGACAGCGAACGTCCTGACTTTC. Encoded protein: CASSPQTGTANVLTF.